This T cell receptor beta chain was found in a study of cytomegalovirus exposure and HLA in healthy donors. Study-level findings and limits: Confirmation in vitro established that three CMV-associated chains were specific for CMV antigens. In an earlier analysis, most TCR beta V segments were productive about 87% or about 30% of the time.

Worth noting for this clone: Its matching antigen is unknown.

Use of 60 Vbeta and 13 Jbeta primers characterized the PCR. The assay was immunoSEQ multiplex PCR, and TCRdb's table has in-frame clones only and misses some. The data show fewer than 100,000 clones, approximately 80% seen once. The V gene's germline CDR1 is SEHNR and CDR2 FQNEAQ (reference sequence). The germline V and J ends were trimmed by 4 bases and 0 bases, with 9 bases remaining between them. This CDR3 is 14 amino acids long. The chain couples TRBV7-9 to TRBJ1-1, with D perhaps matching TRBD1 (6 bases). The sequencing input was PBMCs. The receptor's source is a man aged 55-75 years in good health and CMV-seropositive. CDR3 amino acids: CASSSRQVNTEAFF. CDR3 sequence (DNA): TGTGCCAGCAGCTCACGACAGGTGAACACTGAAGCTTTCTTT.